This paragraph covers one T cell receptor beta chain sequence. Method: immunoSEQ multiplex PCR; TCRdb's copy keeps in-frame clones and lacks some. This repertoire shows 200,000 to 300,000 clones, under 90% found once; its top ten account for 4.2%. The sample is drawn from a study of blood T cell repertoires in COVID-19. Turning to the study itself: T cells, B-cell-depleted T cells, or PBMCs supplied cDNA or gDNA.

Germline V gives CDR1 LGHNA, CDR2 YNFKEQ. The J segment lost 5 bases and the V segment lost 4 bases, leaving 2 bases of the junction unmatched. The CDR3 totals 15 residues. The receptor was derived from a man aged 55-75 years with acute or convalescent COVID-19. This sequence joins TRBV4-2 and TRBJ2-1, with 13 bases fitting TRBD2. Sequencing input: peripheral blood. CDR3: CASSLLAGGNNEQFF. CDR3 coding DNA: TGTGCCAGCAGCCTACTAGCGGGGGGGAACAATGAGCAGTTCTTC.